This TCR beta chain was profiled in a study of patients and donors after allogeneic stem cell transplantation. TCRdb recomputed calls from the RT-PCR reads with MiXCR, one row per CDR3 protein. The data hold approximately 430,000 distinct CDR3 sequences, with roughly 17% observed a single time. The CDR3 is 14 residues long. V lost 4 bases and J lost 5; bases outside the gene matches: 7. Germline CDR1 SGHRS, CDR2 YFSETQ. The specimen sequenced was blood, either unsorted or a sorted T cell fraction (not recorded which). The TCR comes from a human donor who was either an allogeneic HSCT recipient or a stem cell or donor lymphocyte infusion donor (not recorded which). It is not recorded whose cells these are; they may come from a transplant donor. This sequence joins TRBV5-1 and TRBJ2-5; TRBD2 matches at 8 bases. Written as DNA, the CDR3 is TGCGCCAGCAGCATAGCGGGAACCGGGGAGACCCAGTACTTC. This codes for CASSIAGTGETQYF.